The rows below give T cell receptor beta chains drawn from one sample of a study of T-cell memory formation after mild COVID-19. TCRdb recomputed calls from the 5' RACE reads with MiXCR, one row per CDR3 protein. There are 550,000 to 650,000 distinct CDR3 sequences in the sample; roughly a sixth occur only once, and 8.1% lies in the top ten. The sequencing input was PBMCs or a T cell subset sorted from them (not recorded which). Source of these receptors: an adult woman who had mild COVID-19 (a few samples of this study predate the infection). Cell type and time point are not known. The CDR3 runs from the conserved cysteine through the conserved F or W.

cdr3_length v_call cdr3_aa
17 TRBV12-3/TRBV12-4 CASSPWVGRGGTDTQYF
15 TRBV12-3/TRBV12-4 CASSSLLRQVTEAFF
15 TRBV19 CASTGPGTGSHEQYF
15 TRBV4-2 CASSQRQGENEKLFF
18 TRBV21-1 CASSKEGLPGVSSYEQYF
14 TRBV7-2 CASSLTQGADTQYF
14 TRBV4-3 CASSQDGAGYEQYF
14 TRBV5-6 CASSLGWGNYEQYF
15 TRBV15 CATSRDGMAPETQYF
16 TRBV5-5 CASVFTGARGTDTQYF
16 TRBV4-1 CASSQPLRGAKNIQYF
13 TRBV12-3/TRBV12-4 CASSPDRGPGYTF
16 TRBV7-3 CASSPLGSFSYNEQFF
13 TRBV12-3/TRBV12-4 CASSWRGQREQYF
13 TRBV30 CAWSAGQGYEQYF
15 TRBV20-1 CSAPGTGGLAYEQYF
12 TRBV20-1 CSARDVQDGYTF
14 TRBV12-3/TRBV12-4 CAILNRQGRRTQYF
13 TRBV10-3 CAISTDTNEKLFF
13 TRBV7-6 CASKAGDYNEQFF
16 TRBV18 CASSHLGTGDSYEQYF
14 TRBV10-3 CAISGTSGTDTQYF